Listed below are T cell receptor beta chains from one sample, sequenced in a study of T cell responses to AZD1222 COVID-19 vaccine. Method: immunoSEQ multiplex PCR; TCRdb's copy keeps in-frame clones and lacks some. The sample has 130,000 to 150,000 clones, roughly 90% seen once. The source was peripheral blood, collected 28 days after the second dose of the MenACWY control vaccine. Receptors originate from an adult who received the MenACWY meningococcal vaccine as a control. Both conserved end residues are part of each CDR3. Each record gives: D gene, J gene, clone size, V gene, CDR3 protein, CDR3 DNA. A D gene is named only where the DNA matches it firmly. Only some rows state a clone size, as once, few, many or a class for expanded clones.

NA TRBJ2-1 NA TRBV4-1 CASSPLGQGGNEQFF TGCGCCAGCAGCCCCCTCGGGCAGGGTGGGAATGAGCAGTTCTTC
NA TRBJ1-6 NA TRBV3-1/TRBV3-2 CASSSGPQYNSPLHF TGTGCCAGCAGCTCGGGACCGCAATATAATTCACCCCTCCACTTT
NA TRBJ1-1 many TRBV27 CASRNGGAITEAFF TGTGCCAGCAGAAACGGGGGAGCGATCACTGAAGCTTTCTTT
NA TRBJ1-1 NA TRBV6-2/TRBV6-3 CASSQIPNVENTEAFF TGTGCCAGCAGTCAAATACCGAACGTAGAGAACACTGAAGCTTTCTTT
NA TRBJ1-5 NA TRBV6-1 CASSEAGGGQPQHF TGTGCCAGCAGTGAAGCGGGTGGTGGCCAGCCCCAGCATTTT
TRBD1 TRBJ1-5 NA TRBV7-9 CASSADRRTTVDQPQHF TGTGCCAGCTCCGCGGACAGGCGAACAACGGTTGATCAGCCCCAGCATTTT
TRBD1 TRBJ1-4 NA TRBV25-1 CAPGGDRGPATNEKLFF TGTGCCCCCGGGGGGGACAGGGGCCCCGCAACTAATGAAAAACTGTTTTTT
NA TRBJ1-5 NA TRBV5-1 CASSLAGITFQPQHF TGCGCCAGCAGCTTGGCCGGCATAACCTTCCAGCCCCAGCATTTT
NA TRBJ1-2 NA TRBV20-1 CSARWGDGYTF TGCAGTGCTAGGTGGGGGGATGGCTACACCTTC
TRBD1 TRBJ1-1 NA TRBV9 CASSVQGGITEAFF TGTGCCAGCAGCGTACAGGGGGGGATAACTGAAGCTTTCTTT
NA TRBJ1-1 once TRBV4-1 CASSQAPGYLGNTEAFF TGCGCCAGCAGCCAAGCCCCAGGATACCTCGGGAACACTGAAGCTTTCTTT
NA TRBJ2-7 NA TRBV21-1 CASRAPGTGNFGCYEQYF TGTGCCAGCCGAGCTCCCGGGACAGGGAACTTCGGATGCTACGAGCAGTACTTC
NA TRBJ2-1 NA TRBV28 CASRPGGNSYNEQFF TGTGCCAGCAGGCCAGGCGGGAACTCCTACAATGAGCAGTTCTTC
TRBD1 TRBJ2-7 NA TRBV4-2 CASSQGTGVEQYF TGTGCCAGCAGCCAAGGGACAGGGGTCGAGCAGTACTTC
NA TRBJ2-1 NA TRBV5-6 CASGDRHSYNEQFF TGTGCCAGCGGTGACAGGCACTCCTACAATGAGCAGTTCTTC
TRBD1 TRBJ2-1 NA TRBV5-4 CASSAGTGPRDEQFF TGTGCCAGCAGTGCCGGGACAGGGCCTAGGGATGAGCAGTTCTTC
NA TRBJ1-2 NA TRBV5-8 CASSSSGYTNYGYTF TGTGCCAGCAGCTCGTCAGGGTATACAAACTATGGCTACACCTTC
TRBD1 TRBJ1-6 NA TRBV6-1 CASSEGQGMTSPLHF TGTGCCAGCAGTGAAGGACAGGGAATGACTTCACCCCTCCACTTT
TRBD2 TRBJ2-5 NA TRBV11-2 CASSFSSGGATGTQYF TGTGCCAGCAGCTTCTCTAGCGGGGGGGCCACGGGGACCCAGTACTTC
TRBD2 TRBJ2-1 NA TRBV4-3 CASSQDWAGGRYNEQFF TGCGCCAGCAGCCAAGATTGGGCGGGGGGGCGGTACAATGAGCAGTTCTTC
NA TRBJ2-2 NA TRBV7-3 CASSLTDNTGELFF TGTGCCAGCAGCTTAACAGATAACACCGGGGAGCTGTTTTTT
TRBD1 TRBJ2-7 NA TRBV28 CASYPVHRGEQYF TGTGCCAGCTATCCAGTACACAGGGGCGAGCAGTACTTC
NA TRBJ2-5 once TRBV7-9 CASSPREGGTETQYF TGTGCCAGCAGCCCCAGAGAAGGAGGTACGGAGACCCAGTACTTC
TRBD2 TRBJ2-5 NA TRBV11-2 CASSLGTSGGYQETQYF TGTGCCAGCAGCTTAGGGACTAGCGGGGGGTACCAAGAGACCCAGTACTTC
NA TRBJ1-2 NA TRBV28 CASSLTGVGYTF TGTGCCAGCAGTTTAACCGGGGTTGGCTACACCTTC
TRBD1 TRBJ1-1 NA TRBV6-6 CASSLTGRSEAFF TGTGCCAGCAGTCTGACAGGGAGATCTGAAGCTTTCTTT
TRBD1 TRBJ1-5 NA TRBV3-1/TRBV3-2 CASSQVPDRDQPQHF TGTGCCAGCAGCCAAGTGCCCGACAGGGACCAGCCCCAGCATTTT